Listed below are T cell receptor beta chains from one sample, sequenced in a study of T cells in Graves' hyperthyroidism and ophthalmopathy. TCRdb redid the calling of the multiplex PCR reads with MiXCR, one entry per CDR3 protein. The top ten clones hold more than 6% of a sample with around 600,000 distinct CDR3 sequences, more than 13% of them seen once. The sample comprised blood. The source is a young woman with Graves' ophthalmopathy. Each CDR3 is given with its conserved first and last residue. Each record gives: J gene, D gene, clone size, V gene, CDR3 protein, CDR3 DNA. A D gene is named only where the DNA matches it firmly. A row's size may be missing; if present it is once, few, many or a size class.

TRBJ2-3 . many TRBV7-3 CASSEGTSGNTDTQYF TGTGCCAGCAGCGAAGGGACTTCAGGGAACACAGATACGCAGTATTTT
TRBJ2-5 TRBD1 few TRBV13 CASSHRQGSMETQYF TGTGCCAGCAGCCACCGACAGGGGAGTATGGAGACCCAGTACTTC
TRBJ1-1 . many TRBV2 CASSGRTDMNTEAFF TGTGCCAGCAGTGGGCGGACGGATATGAACACTGAAGCTTTCTTT
TRBJ1-1 TRBD1 many TRBV19 CASSITGGDTEAFF TGTGCCAGTAGTATAACAGGGGGCGACACTGAAGCTTTCTTT
TRBJ2-2 . few TRBV24-1 CATSRGRSANTGELFF TGTGCCACAAGCAGGGGTAGGAGCGCGAACACCGGGGAGCTGTTTTTT
TRBJ2-1 TRBD1 . TRBV7-3 CASSYTGATRDNEQFF TGTGCCAGCAGCTATACAGGGGCCACTAGGGACAATGAGCAGTTCTTC
TRBJ2-7 . many TRBV10-3 CASDEDPNYEQYF TGTGCCTCCGACGAGGATCCGAACTACGAGCAGTACTTC
TRBJ2-1 TRBD2 many TRBV20-1 CSASPKRDSYNEQFF TGCAGTGCTAGTCCCAAGCGGGATTCCTACAATGAGCAGTTCTTC
TRBJ1-1 . . TRBV19 CASSRGGLDATEAFF TGTGCCAGTAGTAGGGGCGGACTCGATGCCACTGAAGCTTTCTTT
TRBJ1-2 . many TRBV28 CASSLLGGGFNGYTF TGTGCCAGCAGTCTGCTCGGGGGGGGATTTAATGGCTACACCTTC
TRBJ2-1 TRBD2 . TRBV6-5 CASSVLAGDKEQFF TGTGCCAGCAGTGTACTAGCGGGAGATAAGGAGCAGTTCTTC
TRBJ1-1 TRBD1 few TRBV11-2 CASSTQGWQGEAFF TGTGCCAGCAGCACACAGGGGTGGCAGGGTGAAGCTTTCTTT
TRBJ1-5 . many TRBV30 CAWSVLGQGEQPQHF TGTGCCTGGAGTGTACTCGGTCAGGGAGAACAGCCCCAGCATTTT
TRBJ1-6 TRBD1 . TRBV28 CASSLTSDRVLHF TGTGCCAGCAGTTTAACATCGGACAGGGTCCTCCACTTT
TRBJ1-4 TRBD1 . TRBV9 CASSPIQGADNEKLFF TGTGCCAGCAGTCCGATTCAGGGGGCGGATAATGAAAAACTGTTTTTT
TRBJ2-3 TRBD1 many TRBV7-9 CASSLSRGGTGGTDTQYF TGTGCCAGCAGCCTTAGCCGCGGCGGGACAGGGGGGACAGATACGCAGTATTTT
TRBJ1-1 . many TRBV30 CAWSPGRGGRTEAFF TGTGCCTGGAGTCCGGGGAGGGGGGGGAGGACTGAAGCTTTCTTT
TRBJ2-7 TRBD1 many TRBV25-1 CASSEYVFQGAHEQYF TGTGCCAGCAGTGAATATGTTTTCCAGGGGGCCCACGAGCAGTACTTC
TRBJ2-1 TRBD2 . TRBV9 CASSVEGTSGRPSSYNEQFF TGTGCCAGCAGCGTAGAAGGGACTAGCGGTCGCCCGAGCTCCTACAATGAGCAGTTCTTC
TRBJ1-1 . few TRBV5-1 CASSLDQGIMAEAFF TGCGCCAGCAGCTTGGATCAGGGGATCATGGCTGAAGCTTTCTTT
TRBJ1-5 . . TRBV18 CASSPIGGSNQPQHF TGTGCCAGCTCACCGATAGGGGGGAGCAATCAGCCCCAGCATTTT
TRBJ1-2 . many TRBV7-2 CASSLGGAGRRANYGYTF TGTGCCAGCAGCTTAGGTGGGGCGGGCAGGAGAGCTAACTATGGCTACACCTTC
TRBJ2-3 . . TRBV12-3/TRBV12-4 CASTSWGYSSTDTEYF TGTGCCAGCACCTCGTGGGGGTACTCTAGCACAGATACGGAGTATTTT
TRBJ2-7 . many TRBV19 CASSISAGPGYEQYF TGTGCCAGTAGTATAAGCGCTGGACCAGGTTACGAGCAGTACTTC
TRBJ1-2 . many TRBV20-1 CSARQVTNYGYTF TGCAGTGCTAGACAGGTGACTAACTATGGCTACACCTTC
TRBJ1-2 . many TRBV12-3/TRBV12-4 CASSSGNTIYGYTF TGTGCCAGCAGCTCAGGGAATACGATCTATGGCTACACCTTC
TRBJ1-2 TRBD1 many TRBV12-3/TRBV12-4 CASSRTGVNGYTF TGTGCCAGCAGCCGGACAGGGGTCAATGGCTACACCTTC
TRBJ2-1 TRBD2 . TRBV12-3/TRBV12-4 CASTGALAGGDEQFF TGTGCCAGCACAGGGGCACTAGCGGGAGGTGATGAGCAGTTCTTC
TRBJ2-1 TRBD1 many TRBV7-7 CASSPGGIDEQFF TGTGCTAGCAGCCCAGGGGGTATCGATGAGCAGTTCTTC
TRBJ2-5 . many TRBV30 CAWSVGDNEWETQYF TGTGCCTGGAGCGTAGGGGACAACGAATGGGAGACCCAGTACTTC
TRBJ2-7 . . TRBV7-9 CASSPGSGTYEQYF TGTGCCAGCAGCCCAGGTAGCGGCACCTACGAGCAGTACTTC
TRBJ2-6 TRBD1 few TRBV7-3 CASSAADRVSSGANVLTF TGTGCCAGCAGCGCAGCGGACAGGGTGAGCTCTGGGGCCAACGTCCTGACTTTC
TRBJ2-7 . . TRBV19 CASTSRGRPYEQYF TGTGCCAGTACTTCTAGAGGGAGACCCTACGAGCAGTACTTC
TRBJ2-3 TRBD2 . TRBV7-3 CASSPGLAGVVDTQYF TGTGCCAGCAGTCCGGGACTAGCGGGAGTGGTAGATACGCAGTATTTT
TRBJ1-5 . many TRBV7-8 CASSALGLLNQPQHF TGTGCCAGCAGCGCACTCGGACTGTTAAATCAGCCCCAGCATTTT
TRBJ2-1 . many TRBV6-2/TRBV6-3 CASSYTRQGEQFF TGTGCCAGCAGCTATACCAGGCAGGGGGAGCAGTTCTTC
TRBJ2-7 . . TRBV28 CASSQTGPKDYEQYF TGTGCCAGCAGTCAGACAGGCCCTAAGGACTACGAGCAGTACTTC
TRBJ1-4 . many TRBV12-3/TRBV12-4 CASSFSGGGEKLFF TGTGCCAGCAGTTTTTCCGGGGGTGGCGAAAAACTGTTTTTT
TRBJ2-7 TRBD1 many TRBV7-3 CASSRRQGDYEQYF TGTGCCAGCAGCCGAAGACAGGGGGACTACGAGCAGTACTTC
TRBJ1-5 . many TRBV28 CASSLLNLGDQPQHF TGTGCCAGCAGTTTACTCAACTTAGGGGATCAGCCCCAGCATTTT
TRBJ2-5 TRBD2 many TRBV12-3/TRBV12-4 CASGVGTSGKETQYF TGTGCCAGCGGGGTGGGGACTAGCGGGAAAGAGACCCAGTACTTC
TRBJ2-2 . . TRBV29-1 CSVEVAGELFF TGCAGCGTTGAAGTGGCCGGGGAGCTGTTTTTT
TRBJ2-3 TRBD2 many TRBV7-3 CASSLGTSGRDTQYF TGTGCCAGCAGCTTAGGGACTAGCGGGAGGGATACGCAGTATTTT
TRBJ2-2 TRBD1 few TRBV6-5 CASSSDRPTLTGELFF TGTGCCAGCAGTTCGGACAGGCCGACCCTCACCGGGGAGCTGTTTTTT
TRBJ2-7 TRBD1 many TRBV5-1 CASSIAGTENYEQYF TGCGCCAGCAGCATAGCCGGGACAGAAAACTACGAGCAGTACTTC
TRBJ1-1 . . TRBV7-9 CASSPYLPGGTEAFF TGTGCCAGCAGCCCTTACCTACCGGGGGGTACTGAAGCTTTCTTT
TRBJ1-5 . many TRBV6-2/TRBV6-3 CASSERSYSNQPQHF TGTGCCAGCAGCGAAAGGTCCTATAGCAATCAGCCCCAGCATTTT